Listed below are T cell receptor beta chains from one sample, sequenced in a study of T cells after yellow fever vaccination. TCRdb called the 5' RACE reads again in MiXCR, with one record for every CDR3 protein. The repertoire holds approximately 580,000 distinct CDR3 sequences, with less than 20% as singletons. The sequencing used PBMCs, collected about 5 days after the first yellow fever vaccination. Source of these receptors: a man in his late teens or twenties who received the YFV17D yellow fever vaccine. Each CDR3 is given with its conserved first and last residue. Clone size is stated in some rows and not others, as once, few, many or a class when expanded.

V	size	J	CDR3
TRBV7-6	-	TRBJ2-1	CASSSPPGNEQFF
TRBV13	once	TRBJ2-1	CASSTQWLGGGSDNEQFF
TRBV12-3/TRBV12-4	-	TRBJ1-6	CASSKQGGNSPLHF
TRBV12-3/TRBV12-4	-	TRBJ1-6	CASSYGLLNSPLHF
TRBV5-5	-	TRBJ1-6	CASSLDPQGASYNSPLHF
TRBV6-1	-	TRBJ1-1	CASRTVRNTEAFF
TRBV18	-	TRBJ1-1	CASSHWNTEAFF
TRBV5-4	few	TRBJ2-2	CASEPNPPGPGELFF
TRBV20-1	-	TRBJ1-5	CSARDHAGNQPQHF
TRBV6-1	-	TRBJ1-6	CASTRSGGHNSPLHF
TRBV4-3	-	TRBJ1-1	CASSQEPQVGNTEAFF
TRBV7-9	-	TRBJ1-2	CASSLAEIGGYTF
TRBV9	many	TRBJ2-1	CASSPVSRGDYNEQFF
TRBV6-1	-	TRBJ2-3	CASSRKTSGSGTDTQYF
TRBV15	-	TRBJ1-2	CATSSARDYGYTF
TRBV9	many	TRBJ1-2	CASSVAGGPTYGYTF
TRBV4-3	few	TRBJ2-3	CASSQEPLGTDTQYF
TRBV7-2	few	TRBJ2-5	CASSLAPGPQRQTQYF
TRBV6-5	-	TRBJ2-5	CASSSPRDPMETQYF
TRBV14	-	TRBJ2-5	CASNNSETQYF
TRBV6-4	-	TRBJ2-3	CASSEAGGKHTDTQYF
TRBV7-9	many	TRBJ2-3	CASSSAIAGGSDTQYF
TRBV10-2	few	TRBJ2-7	CASSASGESSYEQYF
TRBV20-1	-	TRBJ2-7	CSAEGPQGFYEQYF
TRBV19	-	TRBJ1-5	CASMYGPNQPQHF
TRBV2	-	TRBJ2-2	CASSATWGSGELFF
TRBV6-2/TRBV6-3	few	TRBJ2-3	CASSYTLAGGPTDTQYF
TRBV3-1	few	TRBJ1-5	CASSQEPPMGNQPQHF
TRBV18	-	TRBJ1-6	CASSPYLQAPGRVVNSPLHF
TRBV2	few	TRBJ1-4	CASSGGASGEKLFF
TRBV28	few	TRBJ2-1	CASYSAGGFHNEQFF
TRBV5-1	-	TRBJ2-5	CASSFELETQYF
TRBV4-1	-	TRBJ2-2	CASSLQGSTGELFF
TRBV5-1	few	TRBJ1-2	CASSFQGSDYGYTF
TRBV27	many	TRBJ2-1	CASSTTSGGANEQFF
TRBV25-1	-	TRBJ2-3	CASSDYARGELGDTQYF
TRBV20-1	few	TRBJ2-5	CSARAWQEETQYF
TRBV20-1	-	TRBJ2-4	CSARDLVRGTKNIQYF
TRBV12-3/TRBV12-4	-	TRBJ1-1	CASTSQVPEAFF
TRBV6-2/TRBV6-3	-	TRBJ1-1	CASIPRSKNTEAFF
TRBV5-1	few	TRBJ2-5	CASSSAGTGETQYF
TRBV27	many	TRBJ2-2	CATQGGRATGELFF
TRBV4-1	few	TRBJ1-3	CASSHEGTRSSGNTIYF
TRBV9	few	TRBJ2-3	CASSAGDRTDTQYF
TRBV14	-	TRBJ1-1	CASSQLRGLDTEAFF
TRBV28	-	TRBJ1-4	CASRSQGGTNEKLFF
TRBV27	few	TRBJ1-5	CASSSGDRADQPQHF
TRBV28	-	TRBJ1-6	CASRDDNSPLHF